The rows below give T cell receptor beta chains drawn from one sample of a study of patients and donors after allogeneic stem cell transplantation. In TCRdb, the RT-PCR reads were re-called with MiXCR into one record per CDR3 protein. In the table there are approximately 57,000 distinct CDR3 sequences, roughly 15% of which are singletons. The sequencing sample was made of blood, either unsorted or a sorted T cell fraction (not recorded which). These receptors originate from a human donor who was either an allogeneic HSCT recipient or a stem cell or donor lymphocyte infusion donor (not recorded which). It is not recorded whose cells these are; they may come from a transplant donor. Each CDR3 is given with its conserved first and last residue. A D gene is named only where the DNA matches it firmly. Expanded clones are given a class, and other clones once, few, many or no size at all.

-	TRBJ2-7	many	TRBV5-1	CASSLWGVYEQYF	TGCGCCAGCAGCTTATGGGGGGTCTACGAGCAGTACTTC
TRBD1	TRBJ2-1	-	TRBV7-9	CASSLGQGHEQFF	TGTGCCAGCAGCTTGGGACAGGGGCATGAGCAGTTCTTC
TRBD1	TRBJ1-1	many	TRBV12-3/TRBV12-4	CASSFYGQGATEAFF	TGTGCCAGCAGTTTTTATGGGCAGGGGGCCACTGAAGCTTTCTTT
-	TRBJ2-3	-	TRBV6-1	CASSSEEPTDTQYF	TGTGCCAGCAGTAGCGAAGAACCCACAGATACGCAGTATTTT
TRBD2	TRBJ2-7	-	TRBV29-1	CSVGHPGLSYEQYF	TGCAGCGTTGGCCACCCGGGACTATCCTACGAGCAGTACTTC
-	TRBJ1-5	many	TRBV6-5	CASSFRGNQPQHF	TGTGCCAGCAGCTTCAGGGGCAATCAGCCCCAGCATTTT
TRBD1	TRBJ1-4	many	TRBV7-2	CASSPGQGMREKLFF	TGTGCCAGCAGCCCCGGACAGGGGATGAGGGAAAAACTGTTTTTT
-	TRBJ2-2	many	TRBV6-5	CASTRWGTGELFF	TGTGCCAGCACTCGCTGGGGCACCGGGGAGCTGTTTTTT
-	TRBJ1-6	few	TRBV6-1	CASSEVEVGYSPLHF	TGTGCCAGCAGTGAAGTGGAGGTAGGATATTCACCCCTCCACTTT
-	TRBJ1-1	many	TRBV10-3	CAISESSRPTGTEAFF	TGTGCCATCAGTGAGTCTAGCAGGCCGACGGGAACTGAAGCTTTCTTT
TRBD1	TRBJ2-7	few	TRBV3-1	CASSPPGQANYEQYF	TGTGCCAGCAGCCCCCCGGGACAGGCAAACTACGAGCAGTACTTC
-	TRBJ2-2	-	TRBV20-1	CSARTESGLELFF	TGCAGTGCTAGAACGGAGTCGGGACTGGAGCTGTTTTTT